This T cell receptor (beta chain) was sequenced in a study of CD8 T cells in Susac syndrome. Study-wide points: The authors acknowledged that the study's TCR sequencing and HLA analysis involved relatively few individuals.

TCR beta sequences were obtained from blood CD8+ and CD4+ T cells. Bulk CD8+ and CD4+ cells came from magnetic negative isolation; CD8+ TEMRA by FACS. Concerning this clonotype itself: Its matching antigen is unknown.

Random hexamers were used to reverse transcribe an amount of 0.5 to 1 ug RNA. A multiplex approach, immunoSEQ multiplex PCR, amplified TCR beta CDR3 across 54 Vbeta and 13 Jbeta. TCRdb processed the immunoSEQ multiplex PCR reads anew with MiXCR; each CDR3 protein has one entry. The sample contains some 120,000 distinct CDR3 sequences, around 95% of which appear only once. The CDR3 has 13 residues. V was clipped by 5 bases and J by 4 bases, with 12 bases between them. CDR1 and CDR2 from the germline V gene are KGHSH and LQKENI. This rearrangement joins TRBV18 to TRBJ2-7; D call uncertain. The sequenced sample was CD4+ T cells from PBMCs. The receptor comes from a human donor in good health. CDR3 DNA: TGTGCCAGCTCAACCACACAGTCGTACGAGCAGTACTTC. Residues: CASSTTQSYEQYF.